This T cell receptor beta chain was sequenced during a study of vaccination effects on CD4 cells after COVID-19. The overall study: Pools of viral peptides were used by the ViraFEST assay to expand antigen-specific CD4+ T cells ahead of sequencing. General study results and limits: Common cold coronavirus cross-reactivity was shown by only 1 of 255 vaccine-induced clones in healthy vaccinees.

Method: immunoSEQ multiplex PCR; TCRdb's copy keeps in-frame clones and lacks some. Counted here are about 45,000 clones, about three quarters occurring once; the ten biggest clones make up about 8.6%. The J segment lost 4 bases and the V segment lost 5 bases, leaving 6 bases of the junction unmatched. The CDR3 sequence is 14 residues long. Germline V gives CDR1 MNHEY, CDR2 SMNVEV (reference sequence). At the end of roughly ten days of culture, CD4+ T cells were isolated. Participants completed two doses of the BNT162b2 or mRNA-1273 vaccine. IL-2 medium was substituted for half the medium on days 3 and 7. On this clone itself: Its antigen is as yet unknown.

The chain recombines TRBV27 with TRBJ2-5; 8 bases agree with TRBD1. The clonotype was recovered from a human donor who received a COVID-19 vaccine. The material was CD4+ T cells from PBMCs cultured without peptide, obtained after COVID-19 vaccination. The CDR3 nucleotides read TGTGCCAGCAGTGGACAGGGACCCCGAGAGACCCAGTACTTC. This codes for CASSGQGPRETQYF.